A single sample is the source of the 13 T cell receptor beta chains below, sequenced in a study of identifying expanded T cells in peripheral blood. Some clones are missing from TCRdb's copy, which holds only in-frame ones; the method was immunoSEQ multiplex PCR. Of approximately 57,000 clones listed, approximately 89% are singletons. The sample taken for sequencing was blood. The origin of the receptors is a person between 18 and 75 years old in good health.

The CDR3 DNA reads as TGTGCCAGCAGCTTAGTAGCGGGGGATTTAAGCACCGGGGAGCTGTTTTTT. It encodes CASSLVAGDLSTGELFF. This rearrangement joins TRBV7-6 to TRBJ2-2, with 9 bases aligning to TRBD2. V lost 1 base, J lost 4 bases, and 7 bases stayed unmatched. This CDR3 has 17 amino acids. Germline lookup yields CDR1 SGHVS and CDR2 FNYEAQ.

The J gene is TRBJ1-2, the V gene TRBV9, with a tentative D call TRBD1 (5 bases). The CDR3 runs to 14 residues. V lost 4 bases, J lost 3 bases, and 13 bases lay in between. Germline V lookup: CDR1 SGDLS, CDR2 YYNGEE. CDR3: CASSYSGTDYGYTF. CDR3 coding DNA: TGTGCCAGCAGCTATTCCGGGACGGACTATGGCTACACCTTC.

The chain employs TRBV7-2 and TRBJ2-5, with 10 positions matching TRBD2. Germline V gene data show CDR1 as SGHTA and CDR2 as FQGNSA. Trimming cost V 5 bases and J 0 bases; bases outside gene matches: 9. The CDR3 contains 17 residues. The CDR3 is CASSTIGGTSDQETQYF. In DNA, the CDR3 is TGTGCCAGCAGCACCATAGGTGGGACTAGCGACCAAGAGACCCAGTACTTC.

This clone has only a few counts. This rearrangement joins TRBV6-1 to TRBJ1-3; D possibly corresponds to TRBD1 (5 bases). The CDR3 loop spans 12 amino acids. V shed 6 bases and J shed 7 bases, with 10 bases lying between them. The germline gives CDR1 MNHNS, CDR2 SASEGT. CDR3: CASRSGGNTIYF. The CDR3 nucleotides read TGTGCCAGCAGGTCGGGGGGGAACACCATATATTTT.

V gene TRBV7-8 combines with J gene TRBJ1-1; D unresolved. CDR3 length equals 17 residues. The V end lost 0 bases, the J end lost 0 bases, and 14 bases lay between the germline ends. Germline V gene sequence: CDR1 SGHVS, CDR2 FQNEAQ. The CDR3 region has the DNA TGTGCCAGCAGCTTAGCGGCCCCTTCTAACATGAACACTGAAGCTTTCTTT. It codes for CASSLAAPSNMNTEAFF.

This rearrangement joins TRBV27 to TRBJ2-3; either TRBD1 or TRBD2 may fit D (5 bases each). This CDR3 is built from 16 residues. CDR1 is MNHEY, CDR2 SMNVEV, per germline (reference sequence). V gave up 2 bases and J gave up 6 bases, with 18 bases separating them. CDR3 in DNA: TGTGCCAGCAGTTTACTTGGGGGAGCCGTAATTGATACGCAGTATTTT. This translates into CASSLLGGAVIDTQYF.

This chain joins TRBV18 and TRBJ2-3; the D gene is possibly TRBD2 (6 bases). This CDR3 region has 12 residues. The V gene lost 4 bases and the J gene lost 5 bases, with 7 bases spanning the gap. Germline-derived CDR1 and CDR2 are KGHSH and LQKENI. CDR3 DNA: TGTGCCAGCTCACTGGGAGGAGATACGCAGTATTTT. Amino acids: CASSLGGDTQYF.

The chain joins TRBV28 to TRBJ2-7; the match to TRBD2 covers 7 bases. Trimming at V came to 4 bases and at J to 7 bases, leaving 7 bases not matched to a gene. CDR1 is MDHEN and CDR2 is SYDVKM in the germline V gene. The CDR3 length is 13 residues. The CDR3 nucleotides read TGTGCCAGCAGTTATATGGTGGGGGGGGAGCAGTACTTC. Its translation: CASSYMVGGEQYF.

V usage is TRBV27 and J usage is TRBJ1-1; no reliable D call. V lost 3 bases to trimming and J lost 5 bases, with 10 bases between them. CDR1 MNHEY and CDR2 SMNVEV come from the germline V gene (reference sequence). The CDR3 is made up of 13 amino acids. Here the CDR3 reads CASSFNRGTEAFF. The CDR3, as DNA: TGTGCCAGCAGTTTCAATAGAGGGACTGAAGCTTTCTTT.

This clone was seen just once. The chain uses TRBV18 and TRBJ1-5, with D possibly TRBD1 on 6 matching bases. The CDR3 runs 13 residues. Germline lookup yields CDR1 KGHSH and CDR2 LQKENI. Trimming took 9 bases from V and 5 from J, leaving 14 bases between them. This chain's CDR3 is CASAADRYQPQHF. The DNA for the CDR3 is TGTGCCAGTGCGGCGGACAGATATCAGCCCCAGCATTTT.

This chain connects TRBV7-2 to TRBJ2-5, with 8 nucleotides matching TRBD2. Germline values: CDR1 SGHTA, CDR2 FQGNSA. The junction had 9 bases not matched to a gene; V was cut back by 5 bases and J by 4 bases. This CDR3 region has 15 residues. The CDR3 DNA reads TGTGCCAGCAGCACCTTGGGCCTAGCGGGAGAGACCCAGTACTTC. It yields the protein CASSTLGLAGETQYF. Variable domain in full (rest from reference TRBV7-2 and TRBJ2-5): GAGVSQSPSNKVTEKGKDVELRCDPISGHTALYWYRQSLGQGLEFLIYFQGNSAPDKSGLPSDRFSAERTGGSVSTLTIQRTQQEDSAVYLCASSTLGLAGETQYFGPGTRLLVL.

The rearrangement uses TRBV28 and TRBJ2-1, with D maybe TRBD2 (5 bases). The CDR3 has 14 amino acids. V lost 5 bases and J lost 9, with 17 bases in between. Germline V CDR1 and CDR2: MDHEN, SYDVKM. The CDR3 loop reads CASSPGLARSEQFF. DNA for the CDR3: TGTGCCAGCAGTCCCGGACTCGCGAGGTCTGAGCAGTTCTTC.

This chain joins TRBV5-6 and TRBJ2-7, with D maybe TRBD2 (5 bases). Germline CDR1 and CDR2: SGHDT and YYEEEE. The CDR3 loop spans 14 amino acids. The ends were cut back, 1 base at V and 3 bases at J, with 11 bases in the middle. The CDR3 protein is CASSLSGYDYEQYF. CDR3 nucleotides: TGTGCCAGCAGCTTGTCGGGGTACGACTACGAGCAGTACTTC.